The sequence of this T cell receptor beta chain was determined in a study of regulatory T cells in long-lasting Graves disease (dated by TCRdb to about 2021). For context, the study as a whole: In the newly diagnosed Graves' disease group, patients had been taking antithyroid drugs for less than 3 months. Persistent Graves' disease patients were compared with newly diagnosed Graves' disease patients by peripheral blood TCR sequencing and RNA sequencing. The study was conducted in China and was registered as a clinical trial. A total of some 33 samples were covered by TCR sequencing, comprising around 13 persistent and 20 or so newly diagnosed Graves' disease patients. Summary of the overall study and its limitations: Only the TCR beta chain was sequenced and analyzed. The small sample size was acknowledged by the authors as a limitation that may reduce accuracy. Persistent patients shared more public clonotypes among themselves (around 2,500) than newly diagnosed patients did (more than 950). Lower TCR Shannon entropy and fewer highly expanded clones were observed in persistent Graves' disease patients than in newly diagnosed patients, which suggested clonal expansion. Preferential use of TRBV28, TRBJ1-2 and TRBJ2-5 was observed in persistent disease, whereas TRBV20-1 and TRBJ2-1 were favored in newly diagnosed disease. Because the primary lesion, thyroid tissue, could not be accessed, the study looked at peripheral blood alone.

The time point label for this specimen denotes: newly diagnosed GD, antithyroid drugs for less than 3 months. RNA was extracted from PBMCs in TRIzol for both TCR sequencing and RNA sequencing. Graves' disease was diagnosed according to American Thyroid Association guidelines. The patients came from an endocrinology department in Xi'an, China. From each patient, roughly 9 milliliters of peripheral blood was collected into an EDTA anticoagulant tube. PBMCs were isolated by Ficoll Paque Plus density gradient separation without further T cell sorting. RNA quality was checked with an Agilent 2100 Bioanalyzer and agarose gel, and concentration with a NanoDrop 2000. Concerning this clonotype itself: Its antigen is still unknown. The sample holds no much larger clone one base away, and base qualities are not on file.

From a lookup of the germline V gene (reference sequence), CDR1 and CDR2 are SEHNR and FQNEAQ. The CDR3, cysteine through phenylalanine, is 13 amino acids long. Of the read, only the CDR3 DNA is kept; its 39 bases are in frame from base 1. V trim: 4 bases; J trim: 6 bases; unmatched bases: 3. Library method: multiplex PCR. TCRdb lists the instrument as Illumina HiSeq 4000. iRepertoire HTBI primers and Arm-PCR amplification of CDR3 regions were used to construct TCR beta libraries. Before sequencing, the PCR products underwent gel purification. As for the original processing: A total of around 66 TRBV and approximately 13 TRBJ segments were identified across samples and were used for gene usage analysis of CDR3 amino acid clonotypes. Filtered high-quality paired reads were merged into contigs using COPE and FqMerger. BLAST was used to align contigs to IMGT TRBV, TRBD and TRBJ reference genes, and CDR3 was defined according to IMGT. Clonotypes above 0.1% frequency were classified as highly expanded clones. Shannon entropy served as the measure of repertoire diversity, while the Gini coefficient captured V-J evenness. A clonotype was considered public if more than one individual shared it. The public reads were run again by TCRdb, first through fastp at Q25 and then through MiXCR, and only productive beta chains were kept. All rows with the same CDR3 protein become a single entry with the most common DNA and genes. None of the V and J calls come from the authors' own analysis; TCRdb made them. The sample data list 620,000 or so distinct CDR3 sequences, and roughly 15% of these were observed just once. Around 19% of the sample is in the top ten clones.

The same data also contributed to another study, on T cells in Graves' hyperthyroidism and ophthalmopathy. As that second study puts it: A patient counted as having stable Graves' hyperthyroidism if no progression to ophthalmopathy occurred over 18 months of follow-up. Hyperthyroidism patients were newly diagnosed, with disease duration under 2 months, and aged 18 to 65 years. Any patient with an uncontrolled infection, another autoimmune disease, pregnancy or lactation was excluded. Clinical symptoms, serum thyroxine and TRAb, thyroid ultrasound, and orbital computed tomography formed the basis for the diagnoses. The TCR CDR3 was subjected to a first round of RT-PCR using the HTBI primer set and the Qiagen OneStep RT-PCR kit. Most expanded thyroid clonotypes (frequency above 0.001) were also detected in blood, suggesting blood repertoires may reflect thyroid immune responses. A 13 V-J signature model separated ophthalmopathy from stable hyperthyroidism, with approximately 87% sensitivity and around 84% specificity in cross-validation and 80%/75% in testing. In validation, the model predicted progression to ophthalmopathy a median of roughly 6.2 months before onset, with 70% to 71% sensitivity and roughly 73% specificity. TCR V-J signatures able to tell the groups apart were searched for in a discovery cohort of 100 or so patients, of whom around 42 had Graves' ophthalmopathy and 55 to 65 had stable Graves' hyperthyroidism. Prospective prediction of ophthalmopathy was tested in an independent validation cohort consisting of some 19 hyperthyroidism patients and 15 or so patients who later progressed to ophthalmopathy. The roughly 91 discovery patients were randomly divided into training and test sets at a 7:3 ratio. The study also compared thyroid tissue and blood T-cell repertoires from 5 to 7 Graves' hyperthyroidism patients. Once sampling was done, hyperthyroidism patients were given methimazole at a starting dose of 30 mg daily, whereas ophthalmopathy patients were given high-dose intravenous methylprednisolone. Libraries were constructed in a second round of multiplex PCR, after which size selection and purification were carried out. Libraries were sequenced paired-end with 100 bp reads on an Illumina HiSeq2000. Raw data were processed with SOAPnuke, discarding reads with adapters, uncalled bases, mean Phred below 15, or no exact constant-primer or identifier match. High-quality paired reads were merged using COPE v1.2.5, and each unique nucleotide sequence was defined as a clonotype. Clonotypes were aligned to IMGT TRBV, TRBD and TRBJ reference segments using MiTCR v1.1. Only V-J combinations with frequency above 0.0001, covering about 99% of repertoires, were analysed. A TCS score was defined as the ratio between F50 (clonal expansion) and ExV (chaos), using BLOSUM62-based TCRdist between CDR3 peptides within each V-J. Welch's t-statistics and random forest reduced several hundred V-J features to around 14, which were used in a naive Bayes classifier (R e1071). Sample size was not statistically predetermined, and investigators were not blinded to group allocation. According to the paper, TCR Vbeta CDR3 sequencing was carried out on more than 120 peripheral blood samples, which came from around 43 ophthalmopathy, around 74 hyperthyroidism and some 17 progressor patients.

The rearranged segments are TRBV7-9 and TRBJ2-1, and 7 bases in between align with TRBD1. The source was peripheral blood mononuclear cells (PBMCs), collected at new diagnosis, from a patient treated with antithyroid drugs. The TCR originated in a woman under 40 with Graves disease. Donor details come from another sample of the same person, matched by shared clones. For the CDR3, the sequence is CASSSSGGNEQFF. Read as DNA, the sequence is TGTGCCAGCAGCTCCTCAGGGGGCAATGAGCAGTTCTTC.